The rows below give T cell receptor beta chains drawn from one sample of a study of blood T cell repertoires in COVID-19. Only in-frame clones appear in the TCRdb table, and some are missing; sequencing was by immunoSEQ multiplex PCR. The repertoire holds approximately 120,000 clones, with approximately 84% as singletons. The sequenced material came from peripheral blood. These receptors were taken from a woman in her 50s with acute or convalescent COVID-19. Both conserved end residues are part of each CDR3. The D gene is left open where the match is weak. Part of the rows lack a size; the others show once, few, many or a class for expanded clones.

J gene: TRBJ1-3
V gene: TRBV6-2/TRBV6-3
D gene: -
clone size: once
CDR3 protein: CASSYSTGTSGNTIYF
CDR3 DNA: TGTGCCAGCAGTTACTCCACAGGCACCTCTGGAAACACCATATATTTT

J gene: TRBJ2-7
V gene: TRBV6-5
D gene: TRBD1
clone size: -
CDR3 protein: CASVGTGGSYEQYF
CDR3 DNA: TGTGCCAGCGTGGGGACAGGGGGCTCCTACGAGCAGTACTTC

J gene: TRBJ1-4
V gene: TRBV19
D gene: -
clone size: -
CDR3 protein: CASSVIRGSNEKLFF
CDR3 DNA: TGTGCCAGTAGTGTAATCAGGGGTTCTAATGAAAAACTGTTTTTT

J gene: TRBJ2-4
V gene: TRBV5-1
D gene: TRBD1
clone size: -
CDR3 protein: CASSPTGQGQNIQYF
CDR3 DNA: TGCGCCAGCAGCCCAACTGGACAGGGGCAAAACATTCAGTACTTC

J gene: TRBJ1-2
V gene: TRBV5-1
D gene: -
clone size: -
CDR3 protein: CASSLELRAGYTF
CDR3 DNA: TGCGCCAGCAGCTTGGAACTGAGGGCTGGCTACACCTTC

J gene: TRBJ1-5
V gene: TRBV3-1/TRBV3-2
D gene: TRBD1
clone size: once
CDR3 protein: CASSQETGNGQPQHF
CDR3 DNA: TGTGCCAGCAGCCAAGAGACAGGGAACGGGCAGCCCCAGCATTTT

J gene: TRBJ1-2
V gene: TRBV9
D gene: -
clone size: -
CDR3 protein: CASSPPRNYGYTF
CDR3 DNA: TGTGCCAGCAGCCCACCACGGAACTATGGCTACACCTTC

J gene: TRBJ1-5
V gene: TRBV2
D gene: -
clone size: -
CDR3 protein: CASRVDGQGRNQPQHF
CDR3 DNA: TGTGCCAGCAGAGTGGATGGGCAGGGCCGCAATCAGCCCCAGCATTTT

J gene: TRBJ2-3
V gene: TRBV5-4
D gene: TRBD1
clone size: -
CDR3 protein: CASSLKQGSDTQYF
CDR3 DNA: TGTGCCAGCAGCTTGAAACAGGGGTCAGATACGCAGTATTTT

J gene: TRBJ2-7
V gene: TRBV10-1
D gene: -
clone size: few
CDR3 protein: CASSLVQPGDEQYF
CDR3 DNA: TGCGCCAGCAGTCTAGTCCAACCGGGGGACGAGCAGTACTTC

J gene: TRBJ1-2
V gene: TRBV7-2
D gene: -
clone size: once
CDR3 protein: CASSLGATRGGYTF
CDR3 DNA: TGTGCCAGCAGCTTAGGGGCGACCCGGGGTGGCTACACCTTC

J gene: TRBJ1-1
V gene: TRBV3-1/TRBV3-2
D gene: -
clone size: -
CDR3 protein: CASSQGAGTEAFF
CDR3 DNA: TGTGCCAGCAGCCAGGGGGCGGGTACTGAAGCTTTCTTT

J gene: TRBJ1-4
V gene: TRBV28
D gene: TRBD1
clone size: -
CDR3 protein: CASSRTGGRREKLFF
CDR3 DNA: TGTGCCAGCAGCCGTACAGGGGGAAGACGGGAAAAACTGTTTTTT

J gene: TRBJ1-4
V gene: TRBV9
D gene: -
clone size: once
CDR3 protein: CASGSLPGFGGKLFF
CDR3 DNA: TGTGCCAGCGGGTCCCTCCCAGGTTTTGGGGGGAAACTGTTTTTT

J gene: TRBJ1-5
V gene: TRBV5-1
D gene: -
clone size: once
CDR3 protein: CASSSGQGNQPQHF
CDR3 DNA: TGCGCCAGCAGCTCGGGACAAGGCAATCAGCCCCAGCATTTT

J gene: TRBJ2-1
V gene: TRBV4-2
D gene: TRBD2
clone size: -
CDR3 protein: CASSQDSGGEQFF
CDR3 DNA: TGTGCCAGCAGCCAAGATAGCGGGGGTGAGCAGTTCTTC

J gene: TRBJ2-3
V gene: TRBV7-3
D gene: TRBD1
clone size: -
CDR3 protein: CASSSGQGTDTQYF
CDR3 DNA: TGTGCCAGCAGCTCCGGACAGGGCACAGATACGCAGTATTTT

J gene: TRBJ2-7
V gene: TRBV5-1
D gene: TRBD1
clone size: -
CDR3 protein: CASSLVFGTGYEQYF
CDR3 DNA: TGCGCCAGCAGCTTGGTATTCGGGACAGGGTACGAGCAGTACTTC

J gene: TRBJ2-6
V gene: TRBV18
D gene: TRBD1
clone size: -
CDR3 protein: CASSPTGTGVTTGANVLTF
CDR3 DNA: TGTGCCAGCTCACCCACCGGGACAGGTGTCACCACTGGGGCCAACGTCCTGACTTTC

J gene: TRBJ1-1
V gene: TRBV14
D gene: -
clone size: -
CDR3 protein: CASTLESYTEAFF
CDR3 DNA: TGTGCCAGCACTCTAGAATCCTACACTGAAGCTTTCTTT

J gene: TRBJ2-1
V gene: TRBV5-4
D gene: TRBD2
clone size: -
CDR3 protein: CASSLVGSGGAGEQFF
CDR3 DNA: TGTGCCAGCAGCTTGGTAGGTAGCGGGGGGGCCGGTGAGCAGTTCTTC

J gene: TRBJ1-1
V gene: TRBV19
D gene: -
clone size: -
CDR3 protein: CASSIRGGRQRNTEAFF
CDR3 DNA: TGTGCCAGTAGTATACGGGGAGGGCGACAGCGGAACACTGAAGCTTTCTTT

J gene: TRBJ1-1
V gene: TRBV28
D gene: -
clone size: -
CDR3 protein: CASQAQRKNTEAFF
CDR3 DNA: TGTGCCAGCCAAGCACAGAGAAAGAACACTGAAGCTTTCTTT

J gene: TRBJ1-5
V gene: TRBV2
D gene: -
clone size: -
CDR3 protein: CASSPDTTHQPQHF
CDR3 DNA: TGTGCCAGCAGTCCTGACACCACACATCAGCCCCAGCATTTT

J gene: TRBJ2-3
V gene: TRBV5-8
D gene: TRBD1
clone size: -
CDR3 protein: CASSSQQGANSNTQYF
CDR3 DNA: TGTGCCAGCAGCAGCCAACAGGGGGCTAATTCCAATACGCAGTATTTT

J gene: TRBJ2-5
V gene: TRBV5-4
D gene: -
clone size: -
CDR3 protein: CASTWGLGGTPGTQYF
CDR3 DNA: TGTGCCAGCACCTGGGGTCTCGGCGGGACCCCCGGGACCCAGTACTTC

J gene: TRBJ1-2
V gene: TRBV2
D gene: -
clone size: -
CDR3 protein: CASSEDRSYGYTF
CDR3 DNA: TGTGCCAGCAGTGAAGACAGGAGCTATGGCTACACCTTC

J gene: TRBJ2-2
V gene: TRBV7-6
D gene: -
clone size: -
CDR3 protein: CASSFSDSLGELFF
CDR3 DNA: TGTGCCAGCAGCTTTTCCGACAGCCTCGGGGAGCTGTTTTTT

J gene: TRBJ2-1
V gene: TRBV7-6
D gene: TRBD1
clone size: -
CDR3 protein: CASSLATGGASIVQFF
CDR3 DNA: TGTGCCAGCAGCTTAGCAACAGGGGGCGCAAGTATCGTGCAGTTCTTC

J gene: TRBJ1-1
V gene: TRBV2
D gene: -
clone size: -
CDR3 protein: CASSEGGENTEAFF
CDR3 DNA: TGTGCCAGCAGTGAAGGAGGAGAGAACACTGAAGCTTTCTTT

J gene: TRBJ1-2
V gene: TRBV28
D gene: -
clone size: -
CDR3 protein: CATSRGYGYTF
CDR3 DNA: TGTGCCACCTCACGAGGGTATGGCTACACCTTC

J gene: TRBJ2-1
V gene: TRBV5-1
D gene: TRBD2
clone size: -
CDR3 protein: CASSSATSGGRPNEQFF
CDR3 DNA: TGCGCCAGCAGCTCGGCGACTAGCGGGGGGCGCCCCAATGAGCAGTTCTTC

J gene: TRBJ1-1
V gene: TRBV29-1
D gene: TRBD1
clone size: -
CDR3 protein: CSVEGLTGTGGREAFF
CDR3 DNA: TGCAGCGTTGAAGGGTTGACCGGGACAGGGGGCAGAGAAGCTTTCTTT